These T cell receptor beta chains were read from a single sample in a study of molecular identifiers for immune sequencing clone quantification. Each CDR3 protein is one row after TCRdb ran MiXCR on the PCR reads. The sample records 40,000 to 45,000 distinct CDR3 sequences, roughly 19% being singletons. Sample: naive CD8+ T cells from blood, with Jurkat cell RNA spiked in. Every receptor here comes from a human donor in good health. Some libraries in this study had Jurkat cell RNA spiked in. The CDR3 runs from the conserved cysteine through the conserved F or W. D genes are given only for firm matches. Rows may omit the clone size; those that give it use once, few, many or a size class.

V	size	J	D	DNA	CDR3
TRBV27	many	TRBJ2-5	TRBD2	TGTGCCAGCAGTTTTCTAGCGGGGGGGCTGATAGAGACCCAGTACTTC	CASSFLAGGLIETQYF
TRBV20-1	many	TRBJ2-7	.	TGCAGTGCCGAGGAGGACGGGGCCTCCTACGAGCAGTACTTC	CSAEEDGASYEQYF
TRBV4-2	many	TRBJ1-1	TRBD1	TGTGCCAGCAGCCAAGGTGAAGGGGGCAGGTTGAACACTGAAGCTTTCTTT	CASSQGEGGRLNTEAFF
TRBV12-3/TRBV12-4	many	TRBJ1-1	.	TGTGCCAGCAGTTTGCTGGGGGGCAACACTGAAGCTTTCTTT	CASSLLGGNTEAFF
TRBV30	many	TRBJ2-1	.	TGTGCCTGTCCCATCCCGGACTCAGCATACAATGAGCAGTTCTTC	CACPIPDSAYNEQFF
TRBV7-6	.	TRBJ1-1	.	TGTGCCAGCAGCTCTAGTCAAGTTACAGGGAACACTGAAGCTTTCTTT	CASSSSQVTGNTEAFF
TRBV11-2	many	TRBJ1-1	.	TGTGCCAGCAGCAGAGCCGGGACGTCGACCGTTGAAGCTTTCTTT	CASSRAGTSTVEAFF
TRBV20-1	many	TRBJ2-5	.	TGCAGTGCCGGGGGCTGGCGGGAGCTCCGAGAGACCCAGTACTTC	CSAGGWRELRETQYF
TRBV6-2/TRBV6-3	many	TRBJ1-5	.	TGTGCCAGCAGTTACCTTAACAGGGCTTATAGCAATCAGCCCCAGCATTTT	CASSYLNRAYSNQPQHF
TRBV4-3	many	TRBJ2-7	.	TGCGCCAGCAGCCCTTTCAGGGGCTACGAGCAGTACTTC	CASSPFRGYEQYF
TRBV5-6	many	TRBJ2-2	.	TGTGCCAGCAGCTTATATTACAGGGAGCTGTTTTTT	CASSLYYRELFF
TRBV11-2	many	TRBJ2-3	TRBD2	TGTGCCAGCAGCCCCTGGGGCGGGAGGGCCAGGGCAGATACGCAGTATTTT	CASSPWGGRARADTQYF
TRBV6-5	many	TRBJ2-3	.	TGTGCCAGCAGTCAGCCGGGACACGGGACAGATACGCAGTATTTT	CASSQPGHGTDTQYF
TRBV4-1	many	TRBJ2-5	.	TGCGCCAGCAGCACCAGAAGGACAGAAAAAGAGACCCAGTACTTC	CASSTRRTEKETQYF
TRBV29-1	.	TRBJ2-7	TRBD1	TGCAGCGTTGAAGAAGGGGGCAGGGGAGAGACCAACGAGCAGTACTTC	CSVEEGGRGETNEQYF
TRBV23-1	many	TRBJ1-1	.	TGCGCCAGCAGTCAATCGTCCCGGGGGTGCACTGAAGCTTTCTTT	CASSQSSRGCTEAFF
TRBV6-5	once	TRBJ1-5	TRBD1	TGTGCCAGCAGTTACTCATCAGGGGGACAGCCCCAGCATTTT	CASSYSSGGQPQHF
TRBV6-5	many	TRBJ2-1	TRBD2	TGTGCCAGCAGGATAGCGGGGGGACCTTACAATGAGCAGTTCTTC	CASRIAGGPYNEQFF
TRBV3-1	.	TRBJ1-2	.	TGTGCCAGCAGCCCAAAGGCTCCACCAGCTAACTATGGCTACACCTTC	CASSPKAPPANYGYTF
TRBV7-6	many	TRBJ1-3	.	TGTGCCAGCAGCTTTACAGCCCAGGGTTCACTGAGCACCATATATTTT	CASSFTAQGSLSTIYF
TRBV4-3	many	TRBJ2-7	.	TGCGCCAGCAGCCACCACCTCTCCGGGACACTCGCCTACGAGCAGTACTTC	CASSHHLSGTLAYEQYF
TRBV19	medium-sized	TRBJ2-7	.	TGTGCCAGTAGTCTCGGCAGGAGTTACGAGCAGTACTTC	CASSLGRSYEQYF
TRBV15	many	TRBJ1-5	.	TGTGCCACCAGCAGAGGGGCAGGTCTCCATCAGCCCCAGCATTTT	CATSRGAGLHQPQHF
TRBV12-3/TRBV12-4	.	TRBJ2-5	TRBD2	TGTGTCAGCAGTCGCCCTGGGGGCGGGGGGAACCAAGAGACCCAGTACTTC	CVSSRPGGGGNQETQYF
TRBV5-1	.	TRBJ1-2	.	TGCGCCAGCAGCCAACAGAATCCCTATGGCTACACCTTC	CASSQQNPYGYTF
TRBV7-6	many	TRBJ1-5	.	TGTGCCAGCAGTTCCGGGCCCAAGGATCAGCCCCAGCATTTT	CASSSGPKDQPQHF
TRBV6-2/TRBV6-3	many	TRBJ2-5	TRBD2	TGTGCCAGCAGTCCCTGGACTAGCGGACAAGAGACCCAGTACTTC	CASSPWTSGQETQYF
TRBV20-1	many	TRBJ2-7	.	TGCAGTGCTAGAGAGCCAGAAAACTCCTACGAGCAGTACTTC	CSAREPENSYEQYF
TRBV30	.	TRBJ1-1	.	TGTGCCTGCCCCCTGGGGACGGATTACGCTGAAGCTTTCTTT	CACPLGTDYAEAFF
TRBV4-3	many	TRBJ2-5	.	TGCGCCAGCAGCCAAGAGATGGACCCCTGGAGGACCCAGTACTTC	CASSQEMDPWRTQYF
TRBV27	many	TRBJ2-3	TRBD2	TGTGCCAGCAGTTTATTCCGGGAGGGCCCGGTTGATACGCAGTATTTT	CASSLFREGPVDTQYF
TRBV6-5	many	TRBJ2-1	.	TGTGCCAGCAGCCAAGACCCAGGCGGCTCCAATGAGCAGTTCTTC	CASSQDPGGSNEQFF
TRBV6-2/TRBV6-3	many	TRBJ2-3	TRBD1	TGTGCCAGCAGCCCAGGGGGCAGGCCAGATACGCAGTATTTT	CASSPGGRPDTQYF
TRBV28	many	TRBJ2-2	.	TGTGCCAGCAGTTTAAGGGTTGGCGGGGAGCTGTTTTTT	CASSLRVGGELFF
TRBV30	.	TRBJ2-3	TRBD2	TGTGCCTGGAACGTTCTAGCGGGGGGGCGAAAAGATACGCAGTATTTT	CAWNVLAGGRKDTQYF